These T cell receptor beta chains were read from a single sample in a study of CD8+CD57+ T cells in acquired aplastic anemia. One entry per CDR3 protein results from TCRdb running MiXCR on the reads. The table records some 120,000 distinct CDR3 sequences, 48% of them present only once. The sequencing input was sorted CD4+, CD8+, or CD8+CD57+ T cells (not recorded which) from PBMCs. These TCRs come from a human donor in good health, serving as a control. Each CDR3 is given with its conserved first and last residue. The order of the fields is D gene, V gene, clone size, J gene, CDR3 length, CDR3 DNA, CDR3 protein. D genes are given only for firm matches. Clone size, where shown, is once, few, many, or a class for clones that have expanded.

d_call: .; v_call: TRBV6-5; clone_size: many; j_call: TRBJ2-2; cdr3_length: 16; cdr3_nt: TGTGCCAGCAGTTACGCCGGGACGAGTCACACCGGGGAGCTGTTTTTT; cdr3_aa: CASSYAGTSHTGELFF
d_call: TRBD1; v_call: TRBV29-1; clone_size: .; j_call: TRBJ2-7; cdr3_length: 15; cdr3_nt: TGCAGTGCTAGTAAATCGGGACAGGGTGCCTACGAGCAGTACTTC; cdr3_aa: CSASKSGQGAYEQYF
d_call: TRBD2; v_call: TRBV12-3/TRBV12-4; clone_size: many; j_call: TRBJ2-2; cdr3_length: 14; cdr3_nt: TGTGCCAGCAGCCGGACTAGCGGTACCGGGGAGCTGTTTTTT; cdr3_aa: CASSRTSGTGELFF
d_call: .; v_call: TRBV7-8; clone_size: .; j_call: TRBJ1-5; cdr3_length: 15; cdr3_nt: TGTGCCAGCAGCCTAGGGGTGACACCTAATCAGCCCCAGCATTTT; cdr3_aa: CASSLGVTPNQPQHF
d_call: .; v_call: TRBV7-4; clone_size: many; j_call: TRBJ1-1; cdr3_length: 15; cdr3_nt: TGTGCCAGCAGCGAACGGGCACAGGGATGGCCTGAAGCTTTCTTT; cdr3_aa: CASSERAQGWPEAFF
d_call: .; v_call: TRBV7-3; clone_size: many; j_call: TRBJ1-1; cdr3_length: 15; cdr3_nt: TGTGCCAGCAGCCCCTCCGCGGGCAGCCTAACTGAAGCTTTCTTT; cdr3_aa: CASSPSAGSLTEAFF
d_call: .; v_call: TRBV12-3/TRBV12-4; clone_size: .; j_call: TRBJ2-7; cdr3_length: 15; cdr3_nt: TGTGCCAGCAGCGCCGGGACACCCAAGCGCTACGAGCAGTACTTC; cdr3_aa: CASSAGTPKRYEQYF
d_call: TRBD2; v_call: TRBV7-3; clone_size: .; j_call: TRBJ2-7; cdr3_length: 15; cdr3_nt: TGTGCCAGCAGCCCCAGCGGGGGGACCTACTACGAGCAGTACTTC; cdr3_aa: CASSPSGGTYYEQYF
d_call: TRBD1; v_call: TRBV11-2; clone_size: many; j_call: TRBJ2-1; cdr3_length: 18; cdr3_nt: TGTGCCAGCAGCAATTCTGAGGGGGGACAGGGGGTCTACAATGAGCAGTTCTTC; cdr3_aa: CASSNSEGGQGVYNEQFF
d_call: .; v_call: TRBV5-8; clone_size: many; j_call: TRBJ1-1; cdr3_length: 16; cdr3_nt: TGTGCCAGCAGCTTGGCGGAGGGGACCTGGGACACTGAAGCTTTCTTT; cdr3_aa: CASSLAEGTWDTEAFF
d_call: TRBD1; v_call: TRBV2; clone_size: few; j_call: TRBJ2-7; cdr3_length: 10; cdr3_nt: TGTGCCAGTACAGGGGTCGAGCAGTACTTC; cdr3_aa: CASTGVEQYF
d_call: .; v_call: TRBV7-3; clone_size: many; j_call: TRBJ2-2; cdr3_length: 14; cdr3_nt: TGTGCCAGCAGCCCCCGGCCGAACACCGGGGAGCTGTTTTTT; cdr3_aa: CASSPRPNTGELFF
d_call: TRBD2; v_call: TRBV2; clone_size: .; j_call: TRBJ2-1; cdr3_length: 14; cdr3_nt: TGTGCCAGCAGTGTAGGCGGGGGGGCCATTGAGCAGTTCTTC; cdr3_aa: CASSVGGGAIEQFF
d_call: .; v_call: TRBV28; clone_size: .; j_call: TRBJ2-1; cdr3_length: 14; cdr3_nt: TGTGCCAGCAGACGGGCTAGTGGTGCTAATGAGCAGTTCTTC; cdr3_aa: CASRRASGANEQFF
d_call: .; v_call: TRBV7-9; clone_size: once; j_call: TRBJ2-7; cdr3_length: 15; cdr3_nt: TGTGCCAGCAGCTTGAGATCGGACTCAGCCTACGAGCAGTACTTC; cdr3_aa: CASSLRSDSAYEQYF